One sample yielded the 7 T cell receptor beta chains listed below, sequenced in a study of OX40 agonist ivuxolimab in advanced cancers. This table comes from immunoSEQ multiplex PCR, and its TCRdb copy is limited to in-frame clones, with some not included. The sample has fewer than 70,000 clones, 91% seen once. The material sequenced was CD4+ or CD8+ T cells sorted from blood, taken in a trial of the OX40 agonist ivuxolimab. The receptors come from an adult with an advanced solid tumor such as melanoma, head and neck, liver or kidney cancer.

CDR3 region: CASSLGAEGLAGEQYV. Written as DNA, the CDR3 is TGTGCCAGCAGCTTGGGGGCCGAGGGGCTAGCGGGTGAGCAGTACGTC. The chain links TRBV7-6 to TRBJ2-7, with 8 bases matching TRBD2. The CDR3 loop spans 16 amino acids. Germline loops: CDR1 SGHVS, CDR2 FNYEAQ. J gave up 7 bases and V 3 bases, and 14 bases lay outside the gene matches.

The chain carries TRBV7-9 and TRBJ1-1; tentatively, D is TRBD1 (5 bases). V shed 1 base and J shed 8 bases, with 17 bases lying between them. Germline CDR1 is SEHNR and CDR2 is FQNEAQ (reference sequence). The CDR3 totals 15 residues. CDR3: CASSLVTQGLGEAFF. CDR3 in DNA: TGTGCCAGCAGCTTAGTAACCCAGGGTCTGGGGGAAGCTTTCTTT. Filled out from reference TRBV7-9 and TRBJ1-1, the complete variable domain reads DTGVSQNPRHKITKRGQNVTFRCDPISEHNRLYWYRQTLGQGPEFLTYFQNEAQLEKSRLLSDRFSAERPKGSFSTLEIQRTEQGDSAMYLCASSLVTQGLGEAFFGQGTRLTVV.

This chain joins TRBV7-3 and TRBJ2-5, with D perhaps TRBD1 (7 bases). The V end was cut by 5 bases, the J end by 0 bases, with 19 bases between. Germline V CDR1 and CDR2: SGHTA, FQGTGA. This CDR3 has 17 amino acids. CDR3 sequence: CASSPKLRGQNQETQYF. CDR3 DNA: TGTGCCAGCAGCCCAAAACTGCGGGGACAGAACCAAGAGACCCAGTACTTC.

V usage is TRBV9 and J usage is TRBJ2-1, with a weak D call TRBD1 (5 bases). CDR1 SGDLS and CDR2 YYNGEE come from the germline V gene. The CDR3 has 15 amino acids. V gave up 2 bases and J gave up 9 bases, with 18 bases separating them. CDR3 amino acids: CASSVAGKGRVEQFF. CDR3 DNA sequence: TGTGCCAGCAGCGTGGCTGGCAAGGGGCGAGTTGAGCAGTTCTTC.

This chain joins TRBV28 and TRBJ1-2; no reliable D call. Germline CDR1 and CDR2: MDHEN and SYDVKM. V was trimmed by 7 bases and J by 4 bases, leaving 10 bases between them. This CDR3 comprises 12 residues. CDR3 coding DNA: TGTGCCAGCATGCCCAGAACCTATGGCTACACCTTC. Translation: CASMPRTYGYTF.

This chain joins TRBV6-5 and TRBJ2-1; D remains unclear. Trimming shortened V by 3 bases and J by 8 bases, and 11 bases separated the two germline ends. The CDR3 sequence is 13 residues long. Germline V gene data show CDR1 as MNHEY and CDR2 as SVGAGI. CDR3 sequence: CASSYSWADEQFF. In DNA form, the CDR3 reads TGTGCCAGCAGTTATTCGTGGGCCGATGAGCAGTTCTTC.

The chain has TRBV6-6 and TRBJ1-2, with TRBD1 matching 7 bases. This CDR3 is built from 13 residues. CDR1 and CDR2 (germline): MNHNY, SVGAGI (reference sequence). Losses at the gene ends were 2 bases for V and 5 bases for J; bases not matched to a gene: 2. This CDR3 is CASSYTTGYGYTF. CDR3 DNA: TGTGCCAGCAGTTACACGACAGGGTATGGCTACACCTTC.